The 17 T cell receptor beta chains in this list originate from one sample, sequenced in a study of T cells in Graves' hyperthyroidism and ophthalmopathy. Regions amplified from RNA transcripts were the TCR beta CDR3 regions. During a first-round RT-PCR of the TCR CDR3, the HTBI primer set was used. A single record per CDR3 protein comes from TCRdb applying MiXCR to the multiplex PCR reads. Here the sample spans roughly 510,000 distinct CDR3 sequences, over 45% being singletons. Sequencing used peripheral blood or thyroid tissue (not recorded which). Receptor source: an adult woman with Graves' disease, either hyperthyroidism or ophthalmopathy (not recorded which).

The chain employs TRBV20-1 and TRBJ1-5; 7 positions agree with TRBD1. The trim removed 5 bases at V and 4 bases at J, leaving 5 bases unmatched. CDR3 size: 13 residues. Germline assignment: CDR1 DFQATT and CDR2 SNEGSKA (reference sequence). CDR3 nucleotide sequence: TGCAGTGCTGAGACAGGGCGAAATCAGCCCCAGCATTTT. Its translation is CSAETGRNQPQHF.

On this clonotype: One end of the junction is discordant with germline, which a read error may explain. The CDR3 bases are TGTGCCACCAGCAGAGAAGGGGAACGGACTGAAGCTTTC. This codes for CATSREGERTEAF. V is TRBV15 and J is TRBJ2-6, with D possibly being TRBD1 or TRBD2 (5 bases each). Germline lookup yields CDR1 LNHNV and CDR2 YYDKDF (reference sequence). CDR3 length equals 13 residues.

About this clonotype itself: The junction differs from germline at one of its ends, possibly a read error. The genes are TRBV6-5 and TRBJ1-6; 8 nucleotides match TRBD1. This CDR3 contains 16 residues. Germline lookup yields CDR1 MNHEY and CDR2 SVGAGI. CDR3 amino acids: CASSYSLDRDDSPLHF. For the CDR3, the DNA is TGTGCCAGCAGTTACTCTCTGGACAGGGACGATTCACCCCTGCACTTT.

This clonotype was found many times. The rearrangement joins TRBV5-1 to TRBJ1-1; maybe TRBD1 (6 bases). The germline V gene has CDR1 SGHRS and CDR2 YFSETQ. This CDR3 spans 18 amino acids. The V and J ends lost 4 bases and 2 bases respectively, with 24 bases between them. The CDR3 bases are TGCGCCAGCAGCCCCACGTTGGGGGGGGCTGGAGGTAACACTGAAGCTTTCTTT. Amino acid sequence: CASSPTLGGAGGNTEAFF.

About this clonotype: At one boundary the junction diverges from the germline segment, which might be a read error. V is TRBV5-1 and J is TRBJ1-3; maybe TRBD1 (5 bases). Germline lookup yields CDR1 SGHRS and CDR2 YFSETQ. The CDR3 sequence is 15 residues long. CDR3 in amino acids: CASSYDSPWGSTIYF. Here the CDR3 DNA reads TGCGCCAGCAGCTACGACAGCCCGTGGGGAAGCACCATATATTTT.

This clonotype was counted at least ten times. The chain combines TRBV5-1 with TRBJ1-5; no reliable D call. CDR1 is SGHRS and CDR2 is YFSETQ in the germline V gene. The V end was cut by 0 bases, the J end by 6 bases, with 13 bases between. This CDR3 spans 15 amino acids. CDR3 sequence reads: CASSLGAEIGQPQHF. The CDR3 DNA reads as TGCGCCAGCAGCTTGGGAGCGGAAATCGGTCAGCCCCAGCATTTT.

The chain uses TRBV7-3 and TRBJ1-5; D may be TRBD1 (6 bases). CDR1 and CDR2 (germline): SGHTA, FQGTGA. This CDR3 is built from 15 residues. V was clipped by 3 bases and J by 7 bases, with 16 bases between them. CDR3 sequence (DNA): TGTGCCAGCAGCTTCGGTTGGGGGGCGAGCCAGCCCCAGCATTTT. Protein: CASSFGWGASQPQHF. Full variable domain (missing parts from reference TRBV7-3 and TRBJ1-5): GAGVSQTPSNKVTEKGKYVELRCDPISGHTALYWYRQSLGQGPEFLIYFQGTGAADDSGLPNDRFFAVRPEGSVSTLKIQRTERGDSAVYLCASSFGWGASQPQHFGDGTRLSIL.

This clonotype was recorded at least ten times. The chain recombines TRBV13 with TRBJ2-7; D is unresolved. Trimming took off 0 bases at V and 2 bases at J, with 8 bases between the two ends. The germline CDR1 and CDR2 sequences are PRHDT and FYEKMQ (reference sequence). This CDR3 has 14 amino acids. The CDR3 region is CASSLGYRPYEQYF. DNA for the CDR3: TGTGCCAGCAGCTTAGGGTACAGACCCTACGAGCAGTACTTC.

This rearrangement joins TRBV20-1 to TRBJ1-6; D possibly corresponds to TRBD1 (5 bases). The CDR3 sequence is 13 residues long. CDR1 is DFQATT, CDR2 SNEGSKA, per germline (reference sequence). V lost 6 bases, J lost 13 bases, and 19 bases lay in between. The CDR3 is CSAMDNSNQPLHF. The CDR3 coding sequence is TGCAGTGCCATGGACAATAGCAATCAGCCCCTCCACTTT.

This clonotype came up a few times. The chain has TRBV10-2 and TRBJ1-3, with D unresolved. Trimming cost V 3 bases and J 4 bases, with 16 bases left between them. This CDR3 has 16 residues. The germline V gene encodes CDR1 WSHSY and CDR2 SAAADI. The CDR3 loop reads CASSDRGTAAGNTIYF. CDR3 nucleotide sequence: TGCGCCAGCAGTGATAGAGGCACCGCGGCCGGAAACACCATATATTTT.

With respect to this clonotype: One junction end disagrees with the germline gene, perhaps due to a read error. CDR3 nucleotide sequence: TGTGCCAGCAGTCCGCGACAGGACGGACGCTACGAGCAGTACTTC. It translates to CASSPRQDGRYEQYF. The chain has TRBV10-3 and TRBJ2-7; tentatively, D is TRBD1 (6 bases). Germline V lookup: CDR1 ENHRY, CDR2 SYGVKD. The CDR3 length is 15 residues.

V and J are TRBV7-2 and TRBJ2-6; 8 bases are shared with TRBD2. After removal of 1 base from V and 0 bases from J, the junction contained 5 bases not matched to a gene. Germline-derived CDR1 and CDR2 are SGHTA and FQGNSA. The CDR3 length is 18 residues. CDR3 DNA: TGTGCCAGCAGCTTAGTGGTGGCGGGGGGCTCTGGGGCCAACGTCCTGACTTTC. Translating gives CASSLVVAGGSGANVLTF. The full variable domain, completed using reference TRBV7-2 and TRBJ2-6, is GAGVSQSPSNKVTEKGKDVELRCDPISGHTALYWYRQSLGQGLEFLIYFQGNSAPDKSGLPSDRFSAERTGGSVSTLTIQRTQQEDSAVYLCASSLVVAGGSGANVLTFGAGSRLTVL.

The chain employs TRBV7-2 and TRBJ2-6, with D uncertain. Germline lookup yields CDR1 SGHTA and CDR2 FQGNSA. This CDR3 has 14 amino acids. The V end was cut by 3 bases, the J end by 4 bases, with 7 bases between. CDR3 amino acids: CASSLYTGANVLTF. The CDR3, as DNA: TGTGCCAGCAGCTTGTACACGGGGGCCAACGTCCTGACTTTC.

The chain is built from TRBV20-1 and TRBJ1-6; 8 bases match TRBD1. Unmatched junction bases numbered 9, after V lost 5 bases and J lost 9 bases. There are 14 residues in the CDR3. Per the germline V gene, CDR1 is DFQATT and CDR2 is SNEGSKA (reference sequence). CDR3 loop: CSASPGQGASPLHF. CDR3 sequence (DNA): TGCAGTGCTTCCCCGGGGCAGGGGGCTTCACCCCTCCACTTT.

This chain links TRBV7-6 with TRBJ1-5; no clear D gene. V lost 2 bases, J lost 0 bases, and 8 bases lay in between. The V gene's germline CDR1 is SGHVS and CDR2 FNYEAQ. The CDR3 contains 15 residues. The CDR3 reads CASSLYSDSNQPQHF. CDR3 bases: TGTGCCAGCAGCTTATACTCAGATAGCAATCAGCCCCAGCATTTT.

This clonotype was recorded a few times. This chain connects TRBV29-1 to TRBJ2-1, with a tentative D call TRBD2 (6 bases). V shed 7 bases and J shed 7 bases, with 8 bases lying between them. The germline gives CDR1 SQVTM, CDR2 ANQGSEA. The CDR3 has 10 residues. CDR3 in amino acids: CSGGLNEQFF. The CDR3 DNA is TGCAGCGGCGGACTAAATGAGCAGTTCTTC.

The count of this clonotype is one. The rearrangement links TRBV11-1 to TRBJ2-7, with 11 bases that match TRBD1. V gave up 9 bases and J gave up 2 bases; unmatched junction bases: 9. The CDR3 runs 15 residues. CDR1 SGHAT and CDR2 FQDESV come from the germline V gene (reference sequence). As DNA, the CDR3 is TGTGCCAGAAGCCACCGGGACAGGGGGACCTACGAGCAGTACTTC. Its protein product is CARSHRDRGTYEQYF.